One TCR beta chain is described in this entry. This clonotype was counted ten times or more. Its antigen is still unknown. The input lacks base qualities; no much larger clone sits a single base away. As an off-target read in a library built for alpha chains, this beta chain has a frequency of little significance. The time point label on this specimen signifies: sample taken at primary tumor resection. Donors were some 70 patients with early-stage, untreated non-small cell lung cancer from the lung TRACERx cohort. Without any cell sorting, TCR sequencing was performed on whole RNA extracted either from tumor and nontumor lung tissue or from cryopreserved PBMC samples. Only patients with enough RNA available from two or more tumor regions were chosen for TCR sequencing. Before being selected, tumor and adjacent nontumor lung specimens were reviewed by a lung pathologist. CDR1 and CDR2 are read off the germline V gene as ENHRY and SYGVKD. The CDR3 contains 14 residues, cysteine and phenylalanine counted. Only the CDR3 DNA is retained, 42 bases long and in frame from the first base. V and J lose 6 bases and 0 bases, and a span of 12 bases separates them.

The sample comes from a study of spatial heterogeneity in lung cancer (dated by TCRdb to about 2019). At the level of the whole study: More beta-chain than alpha-chain transcripts were consistently detected, likely reflecting higher beta-chain transcript abundance. In the raw uncorrected reads, each unique combination of TCR and UMI appeared more than ten times on average. A strong correlation was found between TCR transcript counts in tumor regions and a T cell transcriptional module score from matched bulk RNA-seq. In non-small cell lung cancer, the study quantitatively compared TCR alpha and beta repertoires across several tumor regions, matched nontumor lung, and blood. TCR repertoire features were related to nonsynonymous mutation counts determined by whole-exome sequencing of tumor tissue. Both alpha and beta chains were TCR-sequenced in hundreds of tumor regions, approximately 68 matched nontumor lung samples and roughly 54 PBMC samples obtained at surgery.

The study at large found these results: The count of ubiquitous expanded TCRs correlated with the count of ubiquitous nonsynonymous mutations, and the count of regional expanded TCRs correlated with the count of regional nonsynonymous mutations. TCR-seq was estimated to cover only roughly 7% of tumor T cells for alpha chains and about 13% for beta chains. A correlation was observed between the number of expanded intratumoral alpha and beta TCRs and the tumor nonsynonymous mutation count. Confirming at a functional level the hypothesis that regional TCRs recognize regional mutations was considered to require additional single-cell paired TCR alpha and beta sequencing.

The library was produced with 5' RACE. TCRdb records NextSeq 500 as the sequencer. The TCR library protocol attached a unique molecular identifier to each TCR cDNA molecule to allow correction of PCR and sequencing errors. Processing in the source paper ran as follows. Decombinator tools were used for TCR identification, UMI-based error correction and CDR3 extraction. TCRs above a frequency of 2 per 1,000, corresponding to the top 1% of the tumor frequency distribution, were defined as expanded. Expanded tumor TCRs were classed as regional if statistically deemed absent (corrected P<0.05) from at least one tumor region, otherwise ubiquitous. Renyi diversity was calculated using the R vegan package after each repertoire was subsampled 100 times to 5,000 TCRs. CDR3 similarity networks were constructed using string-kernel similarity of amino acid triplets, with links drawn between CDR3s whose pairwise similarity was above 0.82. TCRdb redid the processing of the public reads, applying fastp at Q25 and MiXCR, and retained in-frame beta chains. Every CDR3 protein is listed once, alongside the most common genes and DNA of its rows. The V and J calls were determined by TCRdb, not by the authors. The sample table shows some 10,000 distinct CDR3 sequences, and less than 5.5% are seen once. 9.5% to 15% of the sample comes from the top ten.

The receptor was derived from a male donor with early-stage non-small cell lung cancer. The V and J genes are TRBV10-3 and TRBJ2-7; TRBD2 is possibly the D segment (5 matching bases). Specimen: lung tumor tissue, collected at surgery. DNA sequence: TGTGCCATCAGATCCGCCCGGGACTCCTACGAGCAGTACTTC. The encoded protein is CAIRSARDSYEQYF.